One T cell receptor (beta chain) is described in this entry. Its antigen is currently unknown. PCR used 60 Vbeta primers and 13 Jbeta primers. Data came from immunoSEQ multiplex PCR; TCRdb stores just in-frame clones and leaves some out. The sample holds 160,000 or so clones, around nine tenths seen once. Trimming left V 9 bases short and J 8 bases short, with 21 bases between. Germline CDR1 is SGHRS and CDR2 is YFSETQ. CDR3 length equals 14 residues. These data are taken from a study of cytomegalovirus exposure and HLA in healthy donors. Findings of the study overall: Follow-up analysis found HLA locus-dependent TCR association rates, highest for DRB1 and lowest for HLA-C. In an earlier analysis, in some 500 donors, most V segments appeared productive either ~87% or ~30% of the time.

Nominal health characterized the donors when sampled, though unrecorded immune exposures were likely. The TCR originated in a woman aged 18 to 35 in good health and CMV-seronegative. The sequencing sample was made of PBMCs. The chain couples TRBV5-1 to TRBJ2-1; TRBD1 might be the D (5 bases). CDR3 DNA: TGCGCCACCTCACAGGATATAGAGATCGATGAGCAGTTCTTC. This encodes CATSQDIEIDEQFF.